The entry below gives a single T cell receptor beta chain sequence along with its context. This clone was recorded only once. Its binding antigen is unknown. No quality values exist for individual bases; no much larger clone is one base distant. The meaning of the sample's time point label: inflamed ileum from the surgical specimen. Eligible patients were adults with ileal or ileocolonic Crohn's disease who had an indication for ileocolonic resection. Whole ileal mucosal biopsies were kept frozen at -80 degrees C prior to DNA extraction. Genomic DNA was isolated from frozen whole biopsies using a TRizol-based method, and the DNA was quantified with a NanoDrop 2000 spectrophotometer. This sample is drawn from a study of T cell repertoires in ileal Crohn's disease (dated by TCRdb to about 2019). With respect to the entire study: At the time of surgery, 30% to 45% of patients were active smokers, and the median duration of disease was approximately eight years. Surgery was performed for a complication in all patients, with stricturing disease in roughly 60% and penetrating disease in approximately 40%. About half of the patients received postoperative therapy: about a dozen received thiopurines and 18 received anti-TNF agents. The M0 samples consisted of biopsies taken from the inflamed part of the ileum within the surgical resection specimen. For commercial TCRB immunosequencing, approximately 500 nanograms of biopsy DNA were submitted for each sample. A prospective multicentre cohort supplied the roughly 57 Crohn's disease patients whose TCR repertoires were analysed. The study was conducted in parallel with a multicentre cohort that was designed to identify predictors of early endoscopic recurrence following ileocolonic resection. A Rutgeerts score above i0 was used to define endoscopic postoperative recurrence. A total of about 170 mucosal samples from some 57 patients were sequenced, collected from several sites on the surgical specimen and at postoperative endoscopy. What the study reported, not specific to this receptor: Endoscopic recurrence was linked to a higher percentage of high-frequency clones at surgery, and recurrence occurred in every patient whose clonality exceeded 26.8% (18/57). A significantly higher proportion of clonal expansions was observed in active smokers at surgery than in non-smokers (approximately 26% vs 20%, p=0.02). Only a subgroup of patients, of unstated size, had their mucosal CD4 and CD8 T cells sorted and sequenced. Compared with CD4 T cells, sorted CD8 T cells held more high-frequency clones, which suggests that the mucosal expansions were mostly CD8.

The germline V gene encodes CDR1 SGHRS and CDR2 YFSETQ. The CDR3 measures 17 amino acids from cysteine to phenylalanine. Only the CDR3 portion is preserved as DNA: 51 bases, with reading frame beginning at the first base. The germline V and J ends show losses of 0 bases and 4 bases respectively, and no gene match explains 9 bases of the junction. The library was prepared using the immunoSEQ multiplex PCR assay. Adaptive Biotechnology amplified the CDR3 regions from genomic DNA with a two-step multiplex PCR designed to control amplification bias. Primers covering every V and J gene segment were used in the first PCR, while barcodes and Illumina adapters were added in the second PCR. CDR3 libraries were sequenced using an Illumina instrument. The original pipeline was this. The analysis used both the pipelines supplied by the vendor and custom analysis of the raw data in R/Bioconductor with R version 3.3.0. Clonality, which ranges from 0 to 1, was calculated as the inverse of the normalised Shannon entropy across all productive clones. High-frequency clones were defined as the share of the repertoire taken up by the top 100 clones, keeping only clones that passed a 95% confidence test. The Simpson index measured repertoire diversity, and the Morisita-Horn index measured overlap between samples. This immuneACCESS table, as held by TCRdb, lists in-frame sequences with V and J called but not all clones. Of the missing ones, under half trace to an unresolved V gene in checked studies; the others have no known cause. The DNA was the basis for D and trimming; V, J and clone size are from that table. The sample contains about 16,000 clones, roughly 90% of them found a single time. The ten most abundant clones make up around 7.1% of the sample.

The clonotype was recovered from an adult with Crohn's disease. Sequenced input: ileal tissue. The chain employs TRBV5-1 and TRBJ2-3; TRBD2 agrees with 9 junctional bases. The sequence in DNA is TGCGCCAGCAGCTTGGGGCTGGCGGGGGGGCCGGCAGATACGCAGTATTTT. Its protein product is CASSLGLAGGPADTQYF. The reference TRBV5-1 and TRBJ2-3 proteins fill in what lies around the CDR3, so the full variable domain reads KAGVTQTPRYLIKTRGQQVTLSCSPISGHRSVSWYQQTPGQGLQFLFEYFSETQRNKGNFPGRFSGRQFSNSRSEMNVSTLELGDSALYLCASSLGLAGGPADTQYFGPGTRLTVL.